The subject of this entry is one T cell receptor beta chain. The sample is drawn from a study of T cell responses to AZD1222 COVID-19 vaccine. With 4 bases clipped from V and 13 bases from J, the junction kept 13 bases outside the gene matches. Germline-derived CDR1 and CDR2 are SEHNR and FQNEAQ (reference sequence). This CDR3 is 13 amino acids long. The assay was immunoSEQ multiplex PCR, and TCRdb's table has in-frame clones only and misses some. This sample carries about 48,000 clones, 89% of them seen once, and the ten largest clones take about 5%. The chain is built from TRBV7-9 and TRBJ2-7; 7 bases are a match to TRBD1. This clonotype was sampled from an adult who received the AZD1222 COVID-19 vaccine. This material consisted of peripheral blood, taken 28 days after the second AZD1222 dose. DNA of the CDR3: TGTGCCAGCAGCTCCGGGACAGCCACTACTGTATACTTC. It is translated as CASSSGTATTVYF. Full variable domain (rest looked up from reference TRBV7-9 and TRBJ2-7): DTGVSQNPRHKITKRGQNVTFRCDPISEHNRLYWYRQTLGQGPEFLTYFQNEAQLEKSRLLSDRFSAERPKGSFSTLEIQRTEQGDSAMYLCASSSGTATTVYFGPGTRLTVT.